This TCR beta chain was sequenced for a study of blood T cell repertoires in COVID-19. About the research overall: The analysed material was cDNA or gDNA that came from T cells, B-cell-depleted T cells, or PBMCs.

The table came from immunoSEQ multiplex PCR; TCRdb's copy has only in-frame clones and leaves some out. The table shows tens of thousands of clones, with 80% to 90% occurring only once. Germline CDR1 LNHDA, CDR2 SQIVND (reference sequence). The junction had 8 bases not matched to a gene; V was cut back by 5 bases and J by 0 bases. The CDR3 contains 18 residues. The V gene is TRBV19, the J gene TRBJ2-6, with 9 bases fitting TRBD2. This clonotype was obtained from a woman older than 75 with COVID-19, enrolled during active disease. Sample: peripheral blood. CDR3 nucleotide sequence: TGTGCCAGTAGTGTCGGCGGGGGGGTTGCCTCTGGGGCCAACGTCCTGACTTTC. Translated, it gives CASSVGGGVASGANVLTF. Full variable domain (rest looked up from reference TRBV19 and TRBJ2-6): DGGITQSPKYLFRKEGQNVTLSCEQNLNHDAMYWYRQDPGQGLRLIYYSQIVNDFQKGDIAEGYSVSREKKESFPLTVTSAQKNPTAFYLCASSVGGGVASGANVLTFGAGSRLTVL.